This T cell receptor (beta chain) was observed in a study of IL-17A CD8 T cells in psoriatic arthritis synovium. Study-level background: The study was designed to define the phenotype, molecular profile and function of synovial IL-17A+CD8+ T cells in the pathogenesis of psoriatic arthritis.

After DNA extraction (Qiagen), TCRbeta V-D-J rearrangements underwent bias-controlled amplification and then high-throughput sequencing (immunoSEQ; Adaptive Biotech). In the original analysis: Productive sequences were analyzed at sequence level using the immunoSEQ Analyzer platform. Clonality was computed as 1 minus Pielou's evenness, ranging from 0 (highly polyclonal) to 1 (monoclonal). How much repertoires overlapped between subsets was quantified with the Morisita index, which goes from 0 (no similarity) to 1 (complete similarity). What TCRdb holds here is the immuneACCESS table cut down to in-frame rearrangements. Part of the clones is not present; checked against another copy, under half of the missing clones reflect an unresolved V gene, and the others are unexplained. V and J calls plus clone size are reproduced from that table; the DNA served to infer D and trimming. In this sample the table shows about 2,300 clones, about two thirds of which occur a single time. About 14% of the sample rests with the top ten.

Synovial fluid effusions were aspirated from the actively inflamed joints of patients with psoriatic arthritis. For each patient, synovial fluid served as the source from which three memory CD8+ T cell populations were isolated by sorting: Tc1 cells (IL-17A-IFNgamma+), Tc17 cells (IL-17A+) and the bulk memory fraction, allowing their TCR repertoires to be compared. Psoriatic arthritis patients met the Classification of Psoriatic Arthritis Study Group (CASPAR) criteria. The bulk memory CD8+ T cell sort included CD45RA-CD27+/- cells together with CD45RA+CD27- cells. TCRbeta sequencing was performed on sorted synovial fluid CD8+ T cell subsets from a few patients with psoriatic arthritis. Synovial fluid mononuclear cells were isolated with Lymphoprep and cryopreserved in liquid nitrogen before use. Cryopreservation medium contained about 50% fetal calf serum and 10% dimethyl sulfoxide. V and J are truncated by 0 bases and 10 bases respectively, leaving an intervening sequence of 11 bases. CDR1 is given as SGHRS and CDR2 as YFSETQ, both from the germline V gene. The CDR3 starts with the cysteine, ends with the phenylalanine, and has 13 residues. Of the read, only the CDR3 DNA is kept; its 39 bases are in frame from base 1.

The investigation overall reported the following: Cells came from synovial fluid rather than synovial tissue, since no psoriatic arthritis synovial tissue samples were available. TCR sequencing covered only a few patients, which the authors acknowledged as a limited sample size. Although over 5% of the repertoire was occupied by some individual clones, most synovial CD8+ subsets remained polyclonal.

As for this clone: Its antigen is unknown. Per-base qualities were not stored, and no clone one base away is much larger.

The receptor chain draws on TRBV5-1 and TRBJ2-1, with the D gene not confidently named. The TCR originated in a human donor with psoriatic arthritis. Sequences were obtained from memory CD8+ T cells from synovial fluid. The intended sense of this specimen's cell subset or site label: bulk memory CD8+ T cells (CD45RA-CD27+/- and CD45RA+CD27-). The CDR3 has the sequence CASSLEGNLEQFF. The nucleotides are TGCGCCAGCAGCTTGGAGGGTAACCTGGAGCAGTTCTTC.